This TCR beta chain was captured by sequencing in a study of T cell responses to AZD1222 COVID-19 vaccine. Overall study: Pooled samples include second doses given at about 4 or 12 weeks. Study-wide points: Donor demographics were predominantly white British with a female majority; clonal diversity may be underestimated.

To note about this clone: Its antigen is unidentified.

Using immunoSEQ multiplex PCR, the repertoire was profiled, and TCRdb retains in-frame clones only, with some absent. The sample yields 150,000 or so clones, 90% to 95% seen once. Trimming cost V 4 bases and J 7 bases; bases outside gene matches: 24. The CDR3 spans 20 residues. Germline-derived CDR1 and CDR2 are MNHNS and SASEGT. The TCR was taken from an adult in good health. The sequenced sample was peripheral blood, obtained on day 0 of AZD1222 vaccination. The chain is built from TRBV6-1 and TRBJ1-4; TRBD1 matches 7 bases. For the CDR3, the DNA is TGTGCCAGCAGTGGCTTACCCCCCCGGGACAGACCTCTCCGGCGTGAAAAACTGTTTTTT. This gives the protein CASSGLPPRDRPLRREKLFF.